Each of the 22 T cell receptor beta chains below was sequenced from the same sample in a study of T cell changes during pregnancy in multiple sclerosis. Sequencing was performed with immunoSEQ multiplex PCR; in TCRdb, only in-frame clones are kept and a portion is missing. The sample has about 36,000 clones; around 92% are singletons. The sample in question was CD4+ T cells from peripheral blood mononuclear cells, obtained after pregnancy. These TCRs come from a female donor with multiple sclerosis, enrolled in a pregnancy study.

The genes are TRBV9 and TRBJ2-4; a possible D gene is TRBD1 (6 bases). Trimming stripped 3 bases from V and 7 bases from J, with 14 bases between. This CDR3 has 14 residues. Germline CDR1 is SGDLS and CDR2 is YYNGEE. The CDR3 DNA follows: TGTGCCAGCAGCGAGAGTCCCAGGGGCAACATTCAGTACTTC. Protein product: CASSESPRGNIQYF.

CDR3: CASSPGGRAQETQYF. CDR3 nucleotide sequence: TGTGCCAGCTCACCGGGCGGGAGGGCCCAAGAGACCCAGTACTTC. The chain couples TRBV18 to TRBJ2-5, with TRBD2 matching 9 bases. The trim removed 3 bases at V and 1 base at J, leaving 3 bases unmatched. Germline values: CDR1 KGHSH, CDR2 LQKENI. The CDR3 is 15 residues long.

A few counts support this clone. The J gene is TRBJ1-5, the V gene TRBV7-2; 10 bases are shared with TRBD1. CDR1 and CDR2 from the germline V gene are SGHTA and FQGNSA. V trimming: 5 bases; J trimming: 5 bases; junction bases outside the gene matches: 6. This CDR3 has 15 residues. CDR3 region: CASSRTGGIDQPQHF. The CDR3, as DNA: TGTGCCAGCAGCCGGACAGGGGGAATCGATCAGCCCCAGCATTTT. The variable domain in full, completed from reference TRBV7-2 and TRBJ1-5, reads GAGVSQSPSNKVTEKGKDVELRCDPISGHTALYWYRQSLGQGLEFLIYFQGNSAPDKSGLPSDRFSAERTGGSVSTLTIQRTQQEDSAVYLCASSRTGGIDQPQHFGDGTRLSIL.

The chain joins TRBV7-7 to TRBJ2-5, with 9 nucleotides matching TRBD1. With V trimmed by 3 bases and J by 5 bases, 1 base remained unmatched. Germline lookup yields CDR1 SSHAT and CDR2 FNYEAQ (reference sequence). This CDR3 has 13 residues. Here the CDR3 DNA reads TGTGCCAGCAGCTTTACAGGGGGCGAGACCCAGTACTTC. Translated: CASSFTGGETQYF.

The V call is TRBV5-1, the J call TRBJ2-3; a possible D gene is TRBD1 (5 bases). The CDR3 spans 15 residues. Looked up from germline, CDR1 is SGHRS and CDR2 is YFSETQ. V lost 0 bases, J lost 4 bases, and 12 bases lay in between. The CDR3 DNA sequence: TGCGCCAGCAGCTTGGGGGGCACAGATCCAGATACGCAGTATTTT. It specifies CASSLGGTDPDTQYF.

This clone was found once. CDR3 sequence: CASSITASGNTIYF. Here the CDR3 DNA reads TGTGCCAGCAGCATAACAGCCTCTGGAAACACCATATATTTT. The V call is TRBV7-2, the J call TRBJ1-3; D is unresolved. The CDR3 sequence is 14 residues long. V was clipped by 5 bases and J by 0 bases, with 8 bases between them. Germline-derived CDR1 and CDR2 are SGHTA and FQGNSA.

The genes are TRBV4-3 and TRBJ2-1; 12 bases map to TRBD2. Germline values: CDR1 LGHNA, CDR2 YSLEER. The length of the CDR3 is 16 residues. The ends lost 4 bases at V and 5 bases at J; junction bases unmatched: 6. The CDR3 nucleotides read TGCGCCAGCAGCCCTACTAGCGGGGGGTCCGACAATGAGCAGTTCTTC. As protein: CASSPTSGGSDNEQFF.

The chain has TRBV6-8 and TRBJ1-1; no clear D. This CDR3 is 14 amino acids long. CDR1 is MNHGY, CDR2 SAAAGT, per germline. Trimming removed 2 bases at V and 1 base at J, with 8 bases between. The CDR3 loop reads CASSYGQPNTEAFF. For the CDR3, the DNA is TGTGCCAGCAGTTACGGGCAGCCGAACACTGAAGCTTTCTTT.

The V and J genes are TRBV30 and TRBJ2-1; 8 bases align to TRBD2. The trim removed 3 bases at V and 9 bases at J, leaving 7 bases unmatched. The CDR3 length is 13 residues. Germline loops: CDR1 GTSNPN, CDR2 SVGIG (reference sequence). DNA for the CDR3: TGTGCCTGGAGCGAACAACTAGCGGCTGAGCAGTTCTTC. Translating gives CAWSEQLAAEQFF.

This clone was observed a handful of times. This rearrangement joins TRBV27 to TRBJ1-4, with D unresolved. V was shortened by 5 bases and J by 8 bases, with 12 bases between the two germline ends. CDR3 length equals 13 residues. Germline V gives CDR1 MNHEY, CDR2 SMNVEV (reference sequence). CDR3 coding DNA: TGTGCCAGCAGTCGACCTAACGGGGAAAAACTGTTTTTT. This codes for CASSRPNGEKLFF.

V is TRBV6-1 and J is TRBJ2-1; D remains ambiguous. Germline V gene lookup returns CDR1 MNHNS and CDR2 SASEGT. V shed 0 bases and J shed 4 bases, with 7 bases lying between them. The CDR3 is 14 amino acids. The CDR3 loop reads CASSEARKYNEQFF. CDR3 DNA sequence: TGTGCCAGCAGTGAAGCGAGGAAATACAATGAGCAGTTCTTC.

The chain recombines TRBV7-3 with TRBJ1-6; D not certain. Trimming shortened V by 3 bases and J by 10 bases, and 19 bases separated the two germline ends. This CDR3 has 16 amino acids. Germline V gene lookup returns CDR1 SGHTA and CDR2 FQGTGA. CDR3 nucleotides: TGTGCCAGCAGCTTCGGCGGGGTCGCGCGATTGTCACCCCTCCACTTT. This encodes CASSFGGVARLSPLHF. Full variable domain (missing parts from reference TRBV7-3 and TRBJ1-6): GAGVSQTPSNKVTEKGKYVELRCDPISGHTALYWYRQSLGQGPEFLIYFQGTGAADDSGLPNDRFFAVRPEGSVSTLKIQRTERGDSAVYLCASSFGGVARLSPLHFGNGTRLTVT.

V and J are TRBV2 and TRBJ1-5, with 7 positions matching TRBD1. The V and J ends lost 6 bases and 6 bases, in that order; junction bases with no gene match: 5. The CDR3 is 13 amino acids. Germline V gene lookup returns CDR1 SNHLY and CDR2 FYNNEI. CDR3: CASSDRVVQPQHF. CDR3 nucleotide sequence: TGTGCCAGCAGCGACAGGGTCGTTCAGCCCCAGCATTTT.

The V and J genes are TRBV11-1 and TRBJ2-1, with 10 bases fitting TRBD1. This CDR3 spans 15 amino acids. Germline assignment: CDR1 SGHAT and CDR2 FQDESV (reference sequence). Trimming at V came to 4 bases and at J to 2 bases, leaving 2 bases not matched to a gene. The CDR3 coding sequence is TGTGCCAGCAGCTCGGGACAGGGGCCCTACAATGAGCAGTTCTTC. This sequence encodes CASSSGQGPYNEQFF.

V is TRBV4-2 and J is TRBJ2-7; D gene uncertain. Germline V gene sequence: CDR1 LGHNA, CDR2 YNFKEQ. Between the trimmed V and J ends, which lost 0 bases and 5 bases, there was a span of 5 bases. CDR3 length: 12 amino acids. CDR3 residues: CASSQDRDEQYF. CDR3 in DNA: TGTGCCAGCAGCCAAGATCGGGACGAGCAGTACTTC.

J is TRBJ1-4 and V is TRBV10-3; D remains unclear. Trimming left V 5 bases short and J 6 bases short, with 10 bases between. From germline, CDR1 is ENHRY and CDR2 SYGVKD. This CDR3 spans 13 amino acids. This chain's CDR3 is CAISSSRDEKLFF. The DNA for the CDR3 is TGTGCCATCAGTTCCTCGAGGGATGAAAAACTGTTTTTT.

The chain uses TRBV19 and TRBJ1-2; 7 bases fit TRBD1. Germline V lookup: CDR1 LNHDA, CDR2 SQIVND (reference sequence). This CDR3 has 15 residues. V lost 5 bases, J lost 3 bases, and 9 bases stayed unmatched. The CDR3 nucleotides read TGTGCCAGTAGTCTTGGACAGGACAAATACTATGGCTACACCTTC. Translating gives CASSLGQDKYYGYTF.

This clone has only one observation. This sequence joins TRBV18 and TRBJ2-7; 7 bases line up with TRBD1. CDR1 is KGHSH, CDR2 LQKENI, per germline. CDR3 length equals 16 residues. V trimming: 3 bases; J trimming: 6 bases; junction bases outside the gene matches: 14. CDR3 nucleotides: TGTGCCAGCTCACCCTTTCCCGGGACAGAGGGCTCCGAGCAGTACTTC. Its protein is CASSPFPGTEGSEQYF.

This rearrangement joins TRBV21-1 to TRBJ1-5; TRBD1 reflects the table's D call only, with no check against the DNA. TRBV21-1 is termed a pseudogene. This CDR3 comprises 15 residues. The chain's CDR3 is CASSKEEQGQQPQHF. In DNA form, the CDR3 reads TGTGCCAGCAGCAAAGAGGAACAGGGGCAACAGCCCCAGCATTTT.

This chain links TRBV25-1 with TRBJ1-6, with D maybe TRBD1 (6 bases). V was pared by 2 bases and J by 7 bases, with 12 bases between. The CDR3 has 15 amino acids. Germline loops: CDR1 MGHDK, CDR2 SYGVNS. The CDR3 DNA sequence: TGTGCCAGCAGTGAAAGTCAGGGGCGGAATTCACCCCTCCACTTT. Protein product: CASSESQGRNSPLHF.

The V call is TRBV5-1, the J call TRBJ2-1; possibly TRBD2 for D (6 bases). V dropped 3 bases and J dropped 15 bases, with 22 bases sitting between them. The CDR3 contains 14 residues. The germline V gene has CDR1 SGHRS and CDR2 YFSETQ. CDR3 bases: TGCGCCAGCAGCTACGAACGGGACTTCCGGATGCCGTTCTTC. The encoded protein is CASSYERDFRMPFF. Complete variable domain (other parts from reference TRBV5-1 and TRBJ2-1): KAGVTQTPRYLIKTRGQQVTLSCSPISGHRSVSWYQQTPGQGLQFLFEYFSETQRNKGNFPGRFSGRQFSNSRSEMNVSTLELGDSALYLCASSYERDFRMPFFGPGTRLTVL.

V usage is TRBV5-1 and J usage is TRBJ1-1, with D uncertain. Trimming stripped 4 bases from V and 2 bases from J, with 9 bases between. The germline V gene has CDR1 SGHRS and CDR2 YFSETQ. This CDR3 is 13 amino acids long. CDR3 in DNA: TGCGCCAGCAGCGGCCCTAGCAACACTGAAGCTTTCTTT. Amino acid sequence: CASSGPSNTEAFF.